A single T cell receptor (beta chain) is shown here with its context. The antigen is unknown. The repertoire was sequenced with immunoSEQ multiplex PCR; TCRdb's copy has only in-frame clones and lacks some. The repertoire consists of more than 100,000 clones, with around 87% occurring once and the leading ten covering under 3.5%. These data belong to a study of T cell responses to AZD1222 COVID-19 vaccine. Study-wide results and caveats: White British people made up most donors, females outnumbered males, and clonal diversity was possibly underestimated. Among AZD1222 vaccinees, only 5 to 7 were seropositive at baseline. In the spike-specific TCR repertoire, nearly half reportedly target unmutated variant regions. It was only after the peak T cell response that any repertoires were sampled.

The sequence was collected from an adult in good health. This specimen consisted of peripheral blood, obtained on day 0 of AZD1222 vaccination.

The CDR3 nucleotides read TGTGCCAGCAGTCTGGACAGTCGTTATGGCTACACCTTC. This codes for CASSLDSRYGYTF. J is TRBJ1-2 and V is TRBV27, with a weak D call TRBD1 (6 bases). The CDR3 contains 13 residues. Germline V lookup: CDR1 MNHEY, CDR2 SMNVEV (reference sequence). The V and J ends lost 5 bases and 5 bases respectively, with 12 bases between them.